This T cell receptor beta chain was captured in a study of CD8 T cells in Susac syndrome. Trimming cost V 5 bases and J 0 bases; bases outside gene matches: 4. The germline gives CDR1 LNHDA, CDR2 SQIVND (reference sequence). The CDR3 runs 15 residues. Random hexamers were used to reverse transcribe the RNA input (about 0.45 to 1 ug). TCRdb recomputed calls from the immunoSEQ multiplex PCR reads with MiXCR, one row per CDR3 protein. The data contain 110,000 or so distinct CDR3 sequences, about 96% of them singletons. The TCR originated in a human donor in good health. The chain couples TRBV19 to TRBJ2-4; TRBD2 aligns across 7 bases. Sequencing was performed on CD4+ T cells from PBMCs. CDR3 in amino acids: CASSPGTTAKNIQYF. The CDR3 DNA reads TGTGCCAGTAGTCCCGGGACTACAGCCAAAAACATTCAGTACTTC.